The 9 T cell receptor beta chains listed next were all sequenced from one sample in a study of blood T cells in healthy people across ages. A second PCR, run for roughly 7 to 12 cycles, used a sample-barcoded 5' primer plus a J-beta primer mix. TCRdb re-called the 5' RACE reads with MiXCR, one entry per CDR3 protein. In the table there are about 760,000 distinct CDR3 sequences, around 25% of which are singletons. These data are also associated with another study on T cells of mothers and their children.

The sequenced material came from blood. These receptors were collected from a boy between 5 and 17 years old in good health.

This chain uses TRBV6-5 with TRBJ2-5; D call uncertain. Between the trimmed V and J ends, which lost 0 bases and 3 bases, there was a span of 8 bases. Germline V gene sequence: CDR1 MNHEY, CDR2 SVGAGI. This CDR3 spans 14 amino acids. CDR3 nucleotides: TGTGCCAGCAGTTACTCGAGCCCGAAAGAGACCCAGTACTTC. Translated, it gives CASSYSSPKETQYF.

This clonotype was detected only a few times. CDR3 in DNA: TGTGCCAGCAGCCGGGACGGCGCACAAGAGACCCAGTACTTC. Translation gives CASSRDGAQETQYF. This sequence joins TRBV6-2 or TRBV6-3 and TRBJ2-5; D tentatively fits TRBD1 or TRBD2 (5 bases each). This CDR3 spans 14 amino acids. CDR1 is MNHEY and CDR2 is SVGEGT in the germline V gene. Trimming left V 6 bases short and J 2 bases short, with 13 bases between.

This clonotype was seen a few times. This sequence joins TRBV29-1 and TRBJ2-7; D not certain. Trimming left V 6 bases short and J 1 base short, with 13 bases between. Germline-derived CDR1 and CDR2 are SQVTM and ANQGSEA. CDR3 length: 13 amino acids. Here the CDR3 DNA reads TGCAGCGTAACGACACGGTTGTCCTACGAGCAGTACTTC. This codes for CSVTTRLSYEQYF.

This clonotype was recorded at least ten times. The chain has TRBV28 and TRBJ1-4; possibly TRBD1 for D (5 bases). Germline V CDR1 and CDR2: MDHEN, SYDVKM. This CDR3 spans 15 amino acids. V gave up 5 bases and J gave up 7 bases, with 17 bases separating them. CDR3 DNA sequence: TGTGCCAGCAGTACCCCGTCGGGGACGGGTGAAAAACTGTTTTTT. Amino acids: CASSTPSGTGEKLFF.

V gene TRBV9 combines with J gene TRBJ2-5; TRBD2 is a possible D gene (7 bases). The CDR3 consists of 14 residues. Germline loops: CDR1 SGDLS, CDR2 YYNGEE. Trimming stripped 2 bases from V and 4 bases from J, with 12 bases between. This chain's CDR3 is CASSVTSRGETQYF. As DNA, the CDR3 is TGTGCCAGCAGCGTGACTAGCAGGGGAGAGACCCAGTACTTC.

The rearrangement joins TRBV11-3 to TRBJ2-7; D is undetermined. Germline lookup yields CDR1 SGHNT and CDR2 YENEEA. This CDR3 contains 16 residues. V was cut by 5 bases and J by 3 bases, with 20 bases left in between. CDR3 residues: CASSLARTVPIYEQYF. CDR3 coding DNA: TGTGCCAGCAGCCTCGCCCGGACCGTCCCCATCTACGAGCAGTACTTC.

This rearrangement joins TRBV20-1 to TRBJ2-1; 9 bases are a match to TRBD2. CDR3 length equals 15 residues. The trim removed 5 bases at V and 9 bases at J, leaving 14 bases unmatched. The V gene's germline CDR1 is DFQATT and CDR2 SNEGSKA (reference sequence). CDR3 in amino acids: CSAGGELAGFGEQFF. In DNA form, the CDR3 reads TGCAGTGCTGGTGGGGAGCTAGCGGGGTTTGGTGAGCAGTTCTTC.

This clonotype has a handful of counts. This chain uses TRBV3-1 with TRBJ1-4; D remains unclear. Trimming pared 5 bases from V and 5 bases from J, leaving 15 bases between. The CDR3 sequence is 15 residues long. CDR1 and CDR2 from the germline V gene are LGHDT and YNNKEL (reference sequence). The CDR3 DNA is TGTGCCAGCAGCGGGGAAGGCAGAGCAAATGAAAAACTGTTTTTT. Translating gives CASSGEGRANEKLFF.

The sample holds a few counts of this clonotype. The V and J genes are TRBV7-9 and TRBJ1-1, with TRBD1 identical over 8 bases. This CDR3 contains 15 residues. Germline V gives CDR1 SEHNR, CDR2 FQNEAQ (reference sequence). Trimming cost V 5 bases and J 3 bases; bases outside gene matches: 8. The CDR3 loop is CASSHHQGADTEAFF. CDR3 DNA sequence: TGTGCCAGCAGCCACCATCAGGGGGCTGACACTGAAGCTTTCTTT. Full variable domain (outside the CDR3, taken from reference TRBV7-9 and TRBJ1-1): DTGVSQNPRHKITKRGQNVTFRCDPISEHNRLYWYRQTLGQGPEFLTYFQNEAQLEKSRLLSDRFSAERPKGSFSTLEIQRTEQGDSAMYLCASSHHQGADTEAFFGQGTRLTVV.